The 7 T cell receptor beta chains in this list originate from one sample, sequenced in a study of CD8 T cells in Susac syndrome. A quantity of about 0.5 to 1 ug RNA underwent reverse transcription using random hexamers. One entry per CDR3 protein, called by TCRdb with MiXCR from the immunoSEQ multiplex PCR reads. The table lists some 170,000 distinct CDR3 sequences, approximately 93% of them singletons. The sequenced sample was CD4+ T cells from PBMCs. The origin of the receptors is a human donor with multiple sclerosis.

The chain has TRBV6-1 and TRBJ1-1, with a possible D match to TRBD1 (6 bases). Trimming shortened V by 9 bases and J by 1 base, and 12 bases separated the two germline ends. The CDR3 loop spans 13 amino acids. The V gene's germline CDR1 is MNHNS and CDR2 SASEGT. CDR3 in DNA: TGTGCCAGTCCAGGGACAAAGAACACTGAAGCTTTCTTT. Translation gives CASPGTKNTEAFF.

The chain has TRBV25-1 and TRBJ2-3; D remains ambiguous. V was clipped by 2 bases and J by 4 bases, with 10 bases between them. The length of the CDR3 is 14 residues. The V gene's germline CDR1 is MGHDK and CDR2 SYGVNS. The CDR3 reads CASSEVVPPDTQYF. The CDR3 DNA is TGTGCCAGCAGTGAAGTGGTACCGCCAGATACGCAGTATTTT. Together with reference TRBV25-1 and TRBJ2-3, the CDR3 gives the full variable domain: EADIYQTPRYLVIGTGKKITLECSQTMGHDKMYWYQQDPGMELHLIHYSYGVNSTEKGDLSSESTVSRIRTEHFPLTLESARPSHTSQYLCASSEVVPPDTQYFGPGTRLTVL.

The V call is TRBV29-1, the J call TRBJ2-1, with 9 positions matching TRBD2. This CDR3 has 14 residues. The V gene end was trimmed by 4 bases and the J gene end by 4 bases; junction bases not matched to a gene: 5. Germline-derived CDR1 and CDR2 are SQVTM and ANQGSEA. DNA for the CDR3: TGCAGCGTTGTTAAAAGCGGGAGGTACAATGAGCAGTTCTTC. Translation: CSVVKSGRYNEQFF.

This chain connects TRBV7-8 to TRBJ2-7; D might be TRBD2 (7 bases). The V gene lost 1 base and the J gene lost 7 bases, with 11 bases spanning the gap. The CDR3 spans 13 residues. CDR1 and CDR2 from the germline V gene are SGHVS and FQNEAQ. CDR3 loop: CASSLEGGLEQYF. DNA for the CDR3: TGTGCCAGCAGCTTAGAGGGGGGGCTTGAGCAGTACTTC.

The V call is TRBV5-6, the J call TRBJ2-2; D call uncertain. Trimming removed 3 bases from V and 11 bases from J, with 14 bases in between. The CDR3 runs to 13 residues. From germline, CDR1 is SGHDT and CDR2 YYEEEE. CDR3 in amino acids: CASSYSDLSELFF. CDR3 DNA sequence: TGTGCCAGCAGCTACTCAGACCTCTCCGAGCTGTTTTTT.

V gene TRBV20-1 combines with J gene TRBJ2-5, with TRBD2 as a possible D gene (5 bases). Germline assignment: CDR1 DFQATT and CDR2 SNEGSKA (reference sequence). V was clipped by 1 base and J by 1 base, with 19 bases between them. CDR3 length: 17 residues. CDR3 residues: CSARGNRTEVPQETQYF. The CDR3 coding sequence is TGCAGTGCTAGAGGAAATCGGACTGAAGTACCCCAAGAGACCCAGTACTTC.

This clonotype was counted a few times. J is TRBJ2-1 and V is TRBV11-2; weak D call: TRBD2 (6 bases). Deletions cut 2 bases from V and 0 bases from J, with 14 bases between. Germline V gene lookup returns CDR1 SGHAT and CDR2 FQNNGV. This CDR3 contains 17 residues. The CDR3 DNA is TGTGCCAGCAGCTTATTTGAGGGGACTCTCTCCTACAATGAGCAGTTCTTC. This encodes CASSLFEGTLSYNEQFF.